What follows is one T cell receptor beta chain and its context. The antigen is not known. These data are taken from a study of T cell clones after liver transplantation. Background on the study: Draws occurred before transplant, before withdrawal, and after complete or failed withdrawal. The study, taken as a whole, reports: Low donor cell numbers restricted donor-reactive repertoire measurement in two subjects.

V shed 0 bases and J 6 bases; nucleotides not matched to a gene: 5. This CDR3 contains 14 residues. Germline loops: CDR1 SQVTM, CDR2 ANQGSEA. Generated by immunoSEQ multiplex PCR, the TCRdb table keeps only in-frame clones and is missing some. This repertoire shows about 15,000 clones, 85% to 95% found once; its top ten account for nearly 50%. The source material was CD8+ T cells from blood, sampled before liver transplant. The origin of this receptor is a human donor who received a liver transplant. V and J are TRBV29-1 and TRBJ2-7; TRBD2 agrees at 10 bases. DNA of the CDR3: TGCAGCGTTGAAGAAGGGCTAGCGGGAGTCGAGCAGTACTTC. This translates into CSVEEGLAGVEQYF.